The rows below give T cell receptor beta chains drawn from one sample of a study of T cell changes during pregnancy in multiple sclerosis. Clones were read by immunoSEQ multiplex PCR, and TCRdb kept only the in-frame ones, dropping some. The sample includes fewer than 35,000 clones, 90% seen only once; the top ten take about 4.5%. This specimen consisted of CD8+ T cells from peripheral blood mononuclear cells, obtained in the second trimester of pregnancy. The receptors derive from a female donor with multiple sclerosis, enrolled in a pregnancy study. Both conserved end residues are part of each CDR3. A D gene is named only where the DNA matches it firmly. Where a row states a size, it is once, few, many or the class of an expanded clone; other rows omit it.

CDR3 length	D gene	clone size	V gene	J gene	CDR3 protein	CDR3 DNA
17	NA	NA	TRBV13	TRBJ2-5	CASSLAYMAGVNKTQYF	TGTGCCAGCAGCTTAGCATATATGGCAGGGGTAAATAAGACCCAGTACTTC
15	TRBD2	NA	TRBV5-1	TRBJ2-1	CASSRGTSGYNEQFF	TGCGCCAGCAGCCGGGGGACTAGCGGTTACAATGAGCAGTTCTTC
14	NA	NA	TRBV4-1	TRBJ2-7	CASSQGTDSYGQYF	TGCGCCAGCAGCCAAGGGACAGACTCCTACGGGCAGTACTTC
14	TRBD1	NA	TRBV5-8	TRBJ1-2	CASSFLQGAVGYTF	TGTGCCAGCAGCTTTCTACAGGGGGCGGTGGGCTACACCTTC
14	TRBD1	NA	TRBV4-1	TRBJ1-5	CASSQGQLNQPQHF	TGCGCCAGCAGCCAGGGACAGCTCAATCAGCCCCAGCATTTT
16	NA	NA	TRBV7-2	TRBJ1-3	CASSSDAGTLGNTIYF	TGTGCCAGCAGCTCAGACGCCGGGACACTCGGAAACACCATATATTTT
14	TRBD1	NA	TRBV28	TRBJ2-1	CASTGTGGDYEQFF	TGTGCCAGCACCGGGACAGGGGGGGACTATGAGCAGTTCTTC
15	NA	NA	TRBV5-1	TRBJ1-4	CASSLGTATNEKLFF	TGCGCCAGCAGCTTGGGGACAGCAACTAATGAAAAACTGTTTTTT
15	TRBD2	NA	TRBV6-4	TRBJ2-1	CASSDSLAGVDEQFF	TGTGCCAGCAGTGACTCGCTAGCGGGAGTCGATGAGCAGTTCTTC
13	TRBD2	NA	TRBV6-5	TRBJ2-5	CASTTAGQETQYF	TGTGCCAGCACCACAGCGGGGCAAGAGACCCAGTACTTC
15	TRBD2	NA	TRBV7-3	TRBJ2-1	CASSLEAGGLNEQFF	TGTGCCAGCAGCTTAGAAGCGGGAGGGCTCAATGAGCAGTTCTTC
16	TRBD2	NA	TRBV4-3	TRBJ2-1	CASSQDWGGSYNEQFF	TGCGCCAGCAGCCAAGATTGGGGGGGCTCCTACAATGAGCAGTTCTTC
14	NA	once	TRBV19	TRBJ2-7	CASSRDLDSYEQYF	TGTGCCAGTAGCCGGGACTTGGACTCCTACGAGCAGTACTTC
16	NA	NA	TRBV19	TRBJ2-7	CASRRYDRPYSYEQYF	TGTGCCAGTAGGCGATACGACAGACCTTACTCCTACGAGCAGTACTTC
18	TRBD2	NA	TRBV28	TRBJ2-7	CASSPGLAGVITDYEQYF	TGTGCCAGCAGTCCTGGACTAGCGGGAGTTATCACCGATTACGAGCAGTACTTC
16	NA	NA	TRBV10-1	TRBJ2-3	CASSDQPGGDTDTQYF	TGCGCCAGCAGTGACCAGCCTGGAGGAGACACAGATACGCAGTATTTT
13	NA	NA	TRBV19	TRBJ2-1	CASSIDLESEQFF	TGTGCCAGTAGTATAGATCTTGAGAGTGAGCAGTTCTTC
14	NA	NA	TRBV25-1	TRBJ2-5	CASSELDSTGTQYF	TGTGCCAGCAGTGAATTAGATAGTACGGGGACCCAGTACTTC
14	NA	NA	TRBV2	TRBJ2-7	CASRQGRLNHEQYF	TGTGCCAGCAGACAGGGACGGCTAAACCACGAGCAGTACTTC
14	NA	NA	TRBV5-4	TRBJ1-2	CASSFTLKQYGYTF	TGTGCCAGCAGCTTCACTCTGAAACAGTATGGCTACACCTTC
15	NA	NA	TRBV4-1	TRBJ2-7	CASSQEVSPSYEQYF	TGCGCCAGCAGCCAGGAGGTTTCCCCATCCTACGAGCAGTACTTC
14	NA	NA	TRBV19	TRBJ2-2	CASLGRNDTGELFF	TGTGCCAGTTTGGGCCGAAACGACACCGGGGAGCTGTTTTTT
15	NA	NA	TRBV5-1	TRBJ2-4	CASSPTLEDQNIQYF	TGCGCCAGCAGCCCAACCTTGGAGGACCAAAACATTCAGTACTTC
14	NA	NA	TRBV28	TRBJ2-7	CASGEDGVWYEQYF	TGTGCCAGCGGCGAGGACGGGGTGTGGTACGAGCAGTACTTC
16	NA	NA	TRBV6-1	TRBJ2-7	CASSEPRQEPTYEQYF	TGTGCCAGCAGTGAACCCCGACAGGAGCCGACCTACGAGCAGTACTTC
16	TRBD2	NA	TRBV5-4	TRBJ2-7	CASSKVTSGSSYEQYF	TGTGCCAGCAGCAAGGTAACTAGCGGGAGCTCCTACGAGCAGTACTTC